The 22 T cell receptor beta chains below come from one sample, sequenced in a study of STAT5B mutations in CD4+ large granular lymphocyte leukemia. Only in-frame clones appear in the TCRdb table, and some are missing; sequencing was by immunoSEQ multiplex PCR. Of about 35,000 clones listed, roughly 65% are singletons. What was sequenced was CD4+ T cells from blood buffy coats. The receptor source for this set is a human donor in good health.

This rearrangement joins TRBV19 to TRBJ2-2; D gene uncertain. CDR3 length equals 14 residues. With 8 bases removed from V and 7 bases from J, the gap between germline ends came to 17 bases. CDR1 is LNHDA and CDR2 is SQIVND in the germline V gene (reference sequence). The DNA of the CDR3 is TGTGCCAGTCGTTCAGAAAAGTTGGTCGGGGAGCTGTTTTTT. As protein: CASRSEKLVGELFF.

This chain joins TRBV4-3 and TRBJ2-5; TRBD2 aligns across 9 bases. Near its end, the DNA agrees better with TRBJ2-7, so the J call may be wrong. The germline CDR1 and CDR2 sequences are LGHNA and YSLEER. The CDR3 runs 17 residues. DNA for the CDR3: TGCGCCAGCAGCCCAACCACCAGCGGGGGGACGACCTACGAGCAGTACTTC. As protein: CASSPTTSGGTTYEQYF.

In this sample, this clone turned up a few times. This chain connects TRBV6-4 to TRBJ1-6; D unresolved. The germline gives CDR1 MRHNA, CDR2 SNTAGT. V was cut by 6 bases and J by 6 bases, with 12 bases left in between. The CDR3 consists of 14 residues. CDR3 in DNA: TGTGCCAGCAGCGCCGTTGGCGGTAATTCACCCCTCCACTTT. Its translation is CASSAVGGNSPLHF.

V usage is TRBV2 and J usage is TRBJ2-2; D is undetermined. Deletions cut 4 bases from V and 1 base from J, with 10 bases between. Germline CDR1 SNHLY, CDR2 FYNNEI. The CDR3 has 15 residues. The CDR3 loop is CASSASQLNTGELFF. DNA of the CDR3: TGTGCCAGCAGTGCCAGCCAACTGAACACCGGGGAGCTGTTTTTT.

This chain links TRBV27 with TRBJ2-1, with TRBD2 identical over 10 bases. Germline V gene sequence: CDR1 MNHEY, CDR2 SMNVEV (reference sequence). J was trimmed by 3 bases and V by 6 bases; bases with no gene match: 5. This CDR3 spans 15 amino acids. The CDR3 here is CASSLTSGVYNEQFF. The CDR3 DNA reads TGTGCCAGCAGCCTTACTAGCGGGGTCTACAATGAGCAGTTCTTC.

The V gene is TRBV19, the J gene TRBJ2-1; D is unresolved. CDR3 length: 11 amino acids. Germline V gene sequence: CDR1 LNHDA, CDR2 SQIVND (reference sequence). V lost 6 bases, J lost 8 bases, and 8 bases lay in between. The CDR3 coding sequence is TGTGCCAGTAGACTGGACGATGAGCAGTTCTTC. This sequence encodes CASRLDDEQFF.

This clone was detected once. V gene TRBV18 combines with J gene TRBJ1-2, with 8 nucleotides matching TRBD1. The CDR3 covers 14 residues. Looked up from germline, CDR1 is KGHSH and CDR2 is LQKENI. V gave up 3 bases and J gave up 4 bases; unmatched junction bases: 4. The CDR3 is CASSPTGGSYGYTF. In DNA, the CDR3 is TGTGCCAGCTCACCCACAGGGGGGAGCTATGGCTACACCTTC. The full variable domain, rest sourced from reference TRBV18 and TRBJ1-2, is NAGVMQNPRHLVRRRGQEARLRCSPMKGHSHVYWYRQLPEEGLKFMVYLQKENIIDESGMPKERFSAEFPKEGPSILRIQQVVRGDSAAYFCASSPTGGSYGYTFGSGTRLTVV.

CDR3 amino acids: CASSHQGADTDTQYF. The DNA for the CDR3 is TGTGCCAGCAGCCACCAGGGGGCTGACACAGATACGCAGTATTTT. The chain recombines TRBV4-2 with TRBJ2-3; 8 nucleotides agree with TRBD1. This CDR3 has 15 amino acids. Germline trimming cut 3 bases from V and 2 bases from J; bases unmatched to any gene: 4. Germline-derived CDR1 and CDR2 are LGHNA and YNFKEQ.

V and J are TRBV29-1 and TRBJ1-1; a possible D gene is TRBD1 (5 bases). Per germline, CDR1 SQVTM and CDR2 ANQGSEA. V dropped 7 bases and J dropped 7 bases, with 13 bases sitting between them. The CDR3 has 11 residues. CDR3 in DNA: TGCAGCGCTGGCTTAGGGGTTGAAGCTTTCTTT. Its protein product is CSAGLGVEAFF.

This chain connects TRBV6-6 to TRBJ2-2; D possibly matches TRBD1 or TRBD2 (5 bases each). Trimming took 4 bases from V and 7 from J, leaving 13 bases between them. CDR3 size: 14 residues. Germline V gives CDR1 MNHNY, CDR2 SVGAGI (reference sequence). The CDR3 sequence: CASSSGPWGGELFF. The CDR3 DNA reads as TGTGCCAGCAGTTCGGGACCTTGGGGCGGGGAGCTGTTTTTT.

This rearrangement joins TRBV10-3 to TRBJ1-2; a weak D match, TRBD1 (6 bases). Germline CDR1 and CDR2: ENHRY and SYGVKD. Trimming took 3 bases from V and 8 from J, leaving 19 bases between them. The CDR3 has 15 residues. The CDR3 region has the DNA TGTGCCATCAGTGAAAACTCACAGGGTCGGTTGGGCTACACCTTC. It translates to CAISENSQGRLGYTF.

The chain joins TRBV15 to TRBJ2-7, with D unclear. Germline V CDR1 and CDR2: LNHNV, YYDKDF (reference sequence). The CDR3 contains 13 residues. The V end lost 0 bases, the J end lost 3 bases, and 6 bases lay between the germline ends. The CDR3 bases are TGTGCCACCAGCAGAGATCCGGACTACGAGCAGTACTTC. Amino acids: CATSRDPDYEQYF.

The CDR3: CASSQVGARGDYGYTF. In nucleotides, the CDR3 is TGCGCCAGCAGCCAAGTGGGGGCCAGGGGGGACTATGGCTACACCTTC. The chain uses TRBV4-3 and TRBJ1-2; 7 bases match TRBD1. V shed 1 base and J 3 bases; nucleotides not matched to a gene: 8. This CDR3 region has 16 residues. The germline gives CDR1 LGHNA, CDR2 YSLEER.

The genes are TRBV5-1 and TRBJ2-3, with D hard to call. Germline CDR1 is SGHRS and CDR2 is YFSETQ. Trimming shortened V by 1 base and J by 6 bases, and 12 bases separated the two germline ends. The CDR3 contains 14 residues. The CDR3 spells CASSLSVPADTQYF. CDR3 in DNA: TGCGCCAGCAGCTTGTCGGTCCCAGCGGATACGCAGTATTTT.

In DNA, the CDR3 is TGTGCCAGCAGAACCCCGGGGGGATTTTGGGGCTACACCTTC. Its translation is CASRTPGGFWGYTF. This chain connects TRBV2 to TRBJ1-2, with a weak D call TRBD1 (5 bases). CDR3 length equals 14 residues. Germline V gene data show CDR1 as SNHLY and CDR2 as FYNNEI. V was trimmed by 6 bases and J by 8 bases, leaving 19 bases between them.

The rearrangement uses TRBV19 and TRBJ1-5, with no clear D. CDR3 length: 15 residues. V lost 2 bases to trimming and J lost 0 bases, with 8 bases between them. CDR1 and CDR2 from the germline V gene are LNHDA and SQIVND (reference sequence). CDR3 DNA sequence: TGTGCCAGTAGTATAAATTCAGTTAGCAATCAGCCCCAGCATTTT. Protein: CASSINSVSNQPQHF.

CDR3 sequence (DNA): TGTGCCAGCTCACCGCCGGGACAGGGCTTCAATCAGCCCCAGCATTTT. This codes for CASSPPGQGFNQPQHF. The chain employs TRBV18 and TRBJ1-5; 9 bases match TRBD1. The CDR3 consists of 16 residues. The V gene end was trimmed by 3 bases and the J gene end by 3 bases; junction bases not matched to a gene: 6. Germline V gene lookup returns CDR1 KGHSH and CDR2 LQKENI.

V is TRBV11-2 and J is TRBJ1-4; 7 nucleotides align to TRBD1. Germline assignment: CDR1 SGHAT and CDR2 FQNNGV. This CDR3 has 16 amino acids. Losses at the gene ends were 1 base for V and 3 bases for J; bases not matched to a gene: 5. In DNA form, the CDR3 reads TGTGCCAGCAGCTTAGTCTCGGGACAGCCTAATGAAAAACTGTTTTTT. Encoded protein: CASSLVSGQPNEKLFF.

The chain links TRBV6-6 to TRBJ1-4; 10 bases line up with TRBD1. V shed 6 bases and J 7 bases; nucleotides not matched to a gene: 5. The CDR3 has 14 residues. Germline V gene data show CDR1 as MNHNY and CDR2 as SVGAGI (reference sequence). CDR3 amino acids: CASRRGQGVEKLFF. The CDR3 coding sequence is TGTGCCAGCAGGCGTGGACAGGGGGTTGAAAAACTGTTTTTT.

This rearrangement joins TRBV4-2 to TRBJ2-5; 12 bases match TRBD2. The germline gives CDR1 LGHNA, CDR2 YNFKEQ. The CDR3 is made up of 16 amino acids. Trimming at V came to 8 bases and at J to 5 bases, leaving 12 bases not matched to a gene. CDR3 sequence reads: CASGGASGGAPETQYF. The CDR3, as DNA: TGTGCCAGCGGGGGGGCTAGCGGGGGGGCCCCGGAGACCCAGTACTTC.

This clone was observed once. The chain links TRBV5-8 to TRBJ1-2, with D possibly matching TRBD1 (5 bases). Trimming removed 6 bases at V and 2 bases at J, with 23 bases between. CDR3 length equals 17 residues. Germline CDR1 is SGHTS and CDR2 is YDEGEE. Written as DNA, the CDR3 is TGTGCCAGCAACTCCGGGACTCCGGGGGTAATGAACTATGGCTACACCTTC. It translates to CASNSGTPGVMNYGYTF.

The chain links TRBV5-1 to TRBJ1-3, with D possibly TRBD1 on 6 matching bases. Trimming shortened V by 4 bases and J by 4 bases, and 15 bases separated the two germline ends. Germline V CDR1 and CDR2: SGHRS, YFSETQ. CDR3 length: 15 amino acids. In DNA form, the CDR3 reads TGCGCCAGCAGCACGAGTGCGGGACACGGAAACACCATATATTTT. Amino acid sequence: CASSTSAGHGNTIYF.